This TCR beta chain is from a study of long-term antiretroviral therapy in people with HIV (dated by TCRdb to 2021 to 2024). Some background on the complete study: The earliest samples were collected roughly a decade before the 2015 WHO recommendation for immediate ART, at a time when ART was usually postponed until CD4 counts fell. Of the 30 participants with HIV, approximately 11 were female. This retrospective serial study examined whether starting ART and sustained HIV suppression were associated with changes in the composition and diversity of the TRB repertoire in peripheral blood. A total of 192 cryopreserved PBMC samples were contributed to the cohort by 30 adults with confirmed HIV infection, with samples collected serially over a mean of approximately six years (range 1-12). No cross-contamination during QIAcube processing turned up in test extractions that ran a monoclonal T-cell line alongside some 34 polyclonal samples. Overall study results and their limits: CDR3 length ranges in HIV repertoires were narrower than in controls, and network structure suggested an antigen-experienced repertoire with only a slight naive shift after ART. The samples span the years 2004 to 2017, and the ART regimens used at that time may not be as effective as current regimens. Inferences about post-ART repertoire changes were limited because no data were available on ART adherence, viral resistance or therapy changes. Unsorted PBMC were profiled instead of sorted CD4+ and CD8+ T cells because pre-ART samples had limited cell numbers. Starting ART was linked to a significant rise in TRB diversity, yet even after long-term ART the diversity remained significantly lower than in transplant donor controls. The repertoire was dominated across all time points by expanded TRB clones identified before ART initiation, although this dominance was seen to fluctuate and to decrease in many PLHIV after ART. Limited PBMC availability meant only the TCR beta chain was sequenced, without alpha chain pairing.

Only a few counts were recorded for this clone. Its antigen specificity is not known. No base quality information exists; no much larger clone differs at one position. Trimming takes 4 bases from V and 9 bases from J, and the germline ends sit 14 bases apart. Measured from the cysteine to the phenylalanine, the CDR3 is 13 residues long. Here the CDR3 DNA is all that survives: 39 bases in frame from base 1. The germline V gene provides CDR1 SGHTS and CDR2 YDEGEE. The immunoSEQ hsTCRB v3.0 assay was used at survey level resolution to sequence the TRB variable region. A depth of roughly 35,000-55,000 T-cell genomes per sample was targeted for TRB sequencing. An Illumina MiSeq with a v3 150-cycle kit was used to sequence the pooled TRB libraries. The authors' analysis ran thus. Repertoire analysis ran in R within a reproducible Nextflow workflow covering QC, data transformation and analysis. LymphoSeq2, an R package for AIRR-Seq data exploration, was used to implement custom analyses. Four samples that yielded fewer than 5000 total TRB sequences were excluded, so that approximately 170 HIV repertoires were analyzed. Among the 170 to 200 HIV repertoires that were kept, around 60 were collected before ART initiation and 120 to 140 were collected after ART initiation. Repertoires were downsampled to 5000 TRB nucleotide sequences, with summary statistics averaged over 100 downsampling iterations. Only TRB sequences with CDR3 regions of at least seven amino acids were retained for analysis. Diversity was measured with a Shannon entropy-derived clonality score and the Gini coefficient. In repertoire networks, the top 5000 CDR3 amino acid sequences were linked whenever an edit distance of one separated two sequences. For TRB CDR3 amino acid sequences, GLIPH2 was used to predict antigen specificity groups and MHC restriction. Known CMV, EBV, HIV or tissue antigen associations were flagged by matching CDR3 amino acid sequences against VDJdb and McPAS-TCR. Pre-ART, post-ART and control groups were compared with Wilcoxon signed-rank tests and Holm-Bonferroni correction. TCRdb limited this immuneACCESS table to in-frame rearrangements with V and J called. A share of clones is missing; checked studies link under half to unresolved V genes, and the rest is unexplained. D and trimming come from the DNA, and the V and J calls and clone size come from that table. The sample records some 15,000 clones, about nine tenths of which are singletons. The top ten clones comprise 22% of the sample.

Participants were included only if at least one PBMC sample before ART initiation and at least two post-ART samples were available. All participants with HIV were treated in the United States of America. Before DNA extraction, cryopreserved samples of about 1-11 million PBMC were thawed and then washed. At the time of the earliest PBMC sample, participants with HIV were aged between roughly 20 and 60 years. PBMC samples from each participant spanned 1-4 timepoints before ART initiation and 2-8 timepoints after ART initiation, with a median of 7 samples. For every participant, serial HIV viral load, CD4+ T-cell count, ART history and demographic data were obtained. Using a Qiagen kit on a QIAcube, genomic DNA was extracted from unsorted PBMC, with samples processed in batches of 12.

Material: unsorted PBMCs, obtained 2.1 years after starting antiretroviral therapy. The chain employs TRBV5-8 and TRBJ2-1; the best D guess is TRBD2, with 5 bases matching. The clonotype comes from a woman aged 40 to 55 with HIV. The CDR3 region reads CASSRKRGSEQFF. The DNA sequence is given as TGTGCCAGCAGCCGCAAGAGAGGGAGTGAGCAGTTCTTC.